These 27 T cell receptor beta chains were all obtained from the same sample, sequenced in a study of CD8+CD57+ T cells in acquired aplastic anemia. Template material for TCR beta VDJ and CDR3 profiling consisted of genomic DNA. TCRdb re-derived calls from the reads in MiXCR, one entry per CDR3 protein. The table records some 150,000 distinct CDR3 sequences, 40% to 45% of them present only once. Sequenced: sorted CD4+, CD8+, or CD8+CD57+ T cells (not recorded which) from PBMCs. Receptor source: a human donor in good health, serving as a control.

Points on this clonotype: Germline and junction disagree at one end, which may indicate a read error. The J gene is TRBJ1-4, the V gene TRBV7-9; 9 bases fit TRBD1. This CDR3 is 14 amino acids long. Germline V gives CDR1 SEHNR, CDR2 FQNEAQ (reference sequence). The CDR3 DNA sequence: TGTGCCAGCAGCTCGGGACAGGGCGATGAGAAACTGTTTTTT. It is translated as CASSSGQGDEKLFF. The entire variable domain, with the rest obtained from reference TRBV7-9 and TRBJ1-4, is as follows: DTGVSQNPRHKITKRGQNVTFRCDPISEHNRLYWYRQTLGQGPEFLTYFQNEAQLEKSRLLSDRFSAERPKGSFSTLEIQRTEQGDSAMYLCASSSGQGDEKLFFGSGTQLSVL.

This clonotype was detected many times. V gene TRBV27 combines with J gene TRBJ1-6, with D tentatively TRBD1 (5 bases). Trimming left V 8 bases short and J 4 bases short, with 9 bases between. Germline assignment: CDR1 MNHEY and CDR2 SMNVEV (reference sequence). This CDR3 has 13 amino acids. The CDR3 region is CASGAPYNSPLHF. CDR3 sequence (DNA): TGTGCCAGCGGGGCTCCGTATAATTCACCCCTCCACTTT.

The chain recombines TRBV12-3 or TRBV12-4 with TRBJ2-3; the match to TRBD2 covers 11 bases. Trimming took 3 bases from V and 4 from J; bases not matched to a gene: 0. This CDR3 spans 14 amino acids. The CDR3 sequence is CASSFSGRADTQYF. The CDR3 coding sequence is TGTGCCAGCAGTTTTAGCGGGAGGGCAGATACGCAGTATTTT.

A word on this clonotype: An end of the junction differs from the germline gene, which may be a read error. The chain joins TRBV25-1 to TRBJ2-7, with D possibly TRBD1 on 5 matching bases. The CDR3 has 17 amino acids. Germline V gives CDR1 MGHDK, CDR2 SYGVNS. CDR3: CASSQDETVVLTYEQYF. The CDR3 region has the DNA TGCGCCAGCAGCCAAGACGAGACAGTCGTACTCACCTACGAGCAGTACTTC.

The chain employs TRBV3-1 and TRBJ2-5; 8 nucleotides match TRBD2. In germline, CDR1 is LGHDT, CDR2 YNNKEL (reference sequence). Trimming removed 5 bases from V and 5 bases from J; junction bases left unmatched: 7. There are 14 residues in the CDR3. The CDR3 DNA reads as TGTGCCAGCAGCGAAACTAGCGGCGGGGAGACCCAGTACTTC. Amino acid sequence: CASSETSGGETQYF.

The genes are TRBV3-1 and TRBJ1-3, with 9 bases aligning to TRBD1. The trim removed 5 bases at V and 6 bases at J, leaving 17 bases unmatched. In germline, CDR1 is LGHDT, CDR2 YNNKEL (reference sequence). This CDR3 region has 18 residues. Here the CDR3 DNA reads TGTGCCAGCAGCTCTACCGGGACAGGGAACCTTCGGGAAAACACCATATATTTT. Translating gives CASSSTGTGNLRENTIYF.

This chain joins TRBV10-3 and TRBJ2-2; possible D gene TRBD2, 5 bases. The CDR3 is 15 amino acids. The germline CDR1 and CDR2 sequences are ENHRY and SYGVKD. V dropped 10 bases and J dropped 1 base, with 16 bases sitting between them. The CDR3 coding sequence is TGTGCCACCCTCTACGGGAACATGAACACCGGGGAGCTGTTTTTT. Its translation: CATLYGNMNTGELFF.

Concerning this clonotype: The conserved phenylalanine or tryptophan is not found at the CDR3 terminus, so this likely reflects a read error. This chain links TRBV10-3 with TRBJ1-1, with D perhaps TRBD1 (5 bases). Per the germline V gene, CDR1 is ENHRY and CDR2 is SYGVKD. The CDR3 runs 14 residues. The CDR3 DNA reads TGTGCCGTCAGCCCGACAGCCATGAACACTGAAGCTTTCCTT. This gives the protein CAVSPTAMNTEAFL.

Points on this clonotype: A much larger clonotype is one base distant, so this may be a read error. The rearrangement links TRBV20-1 to TRBJ1-1; 12 positions agree with TRBD1. With 5 bases clipped from V and 5 bases from J, the junction kept 18 bases outside the gene matches. The germline V gene encodes CDR1 DFQATT and CDR2 SNEGSKA (reference sequence). The CDR3 totals 18 residues. CDR3: CSAFPSRGTGGAGTEAFF. DNA for the CDR3: TGCAGTGCTTTCCCTTCGCGGGGGACAGGGGGCGCGGGTACTGAAGCTTTCTTT.

This clonotype was seen repeatedly, ten times or more. The V and J genes are TRBV19 and TRBJ1-5; possible D gene TRBD1, 6 bases. This CDR3 region has 15 residues. Trimming left V 5 bases short and J 0 bases short, with 11 bases between. Germline values: CDR1 LNHDA, CDR2 SQIVND (reference sequence). The CDR3 bases are TGTGCCAGTAGTCAACGGACAGATAGCAATCAGCCCCAGCATTTT. Amino acids: CASSQRTDSNQPQHF.

This chain connects TRBV10-3 to TRBJ2-7, with 9 bases aligning to TRBD1. Trimming took 0 bases from V and 5 from J; bases not matched to a gene: 2. The CDR3 spans 14 residues. Germline-derived CDR1 and CDR2 are ENHRY and SYGVKD. The CDR3: CAISESGTGHEQYV. The CDR3 DNA reads TGTGCCATCAGTGAGTCGGGGACAGGGCACGAGCAGTACGTC.

The chain carries TRBV4-1 and TRBJ2-7; no clear D gene. The germline V gene encodes CDR1 MGHRA and CDR2 YSYEKL. CDR3 length: 13 residues. With 4 bases removed from V and 2 bases from J, the gap between germline ends came to 9 bases. The CDR3 sequence is CASSLVAAYEQYF. CDR3 bases: TGCGCCAGCAGCCTTGTGGCGGCCTACGAGCAGTACTTC.

The chain links TRBV24-1 to TRBJ2-7, with a possible D match to TRBD1 (5 bases). V lost 6 bases and J 2 bases, leaving 7 bases between the germline ends. This CDR3 contains 12 residues. Germline-derived CDR1 and CDR2 are KGHDR and SFDVKD. The DNA for the CDR3 is TGTGCCACCAGTTGGGGCACCTACGAGCAGTACTTC. Translated, it gives CATSWGTYEQYF.

Note on this clonotype: A read error is likely, as this CDR3 ends without the conserved phenylalanine or tryptophan. The chain couples TRBV7-2 to TRBJ2-7; 7 bases match TRBD1. CDR1 and CDR2 from the germline V gene are SGHTA and FQGNSA. V lost 5 bases, J lost 3 bases, and 7 bases stayed unmatched. The CDR3 totals 14 residues. The DNA of the CDR3 is TGTGCCAGCAGCCGTAGACAGGGCGGCTACGAGCAGTACTCC. Translation: CASSRRQGGYEQYS.

This clonotype was detected a few times. A much larger clone lies one base from this, so it may be a read error. V is TRBV19 and J is TRBJ2-1, with 9 bases matching TRBD1. The CDR3 loop spans 14 amino acids. V shed 11 bases, J shed 5 bases, and the junction held 10 bases outside the gene matches. Germline V gene sequence: CDR1 LNHDA, CDR2 SQIVND (reference sequence). The CDR3 loop reads CAGRRDRVDNEQFF. CDR3 coding DNA: TGTGCCGGTCGACGGGACAGGGTGGACAATGAGCAGTTCTTC.

This clonotype appeared many times. J is TRBJ1-2 and V is TRBV12-5, with D unresolved. The CDR3 runs 14 residues. Germline V gene sequence: CDR1 LGHNT, CDR2 FRNRAP. Deletions cut 7 bases from V and 2 bases from J, with 14 bases between. The CDR3, as DNA: TGTGCTAGTGCCCCCCCGATGGTGAACTATGGCTACACCTTC. Amino acids: CASAPPMVNYGYTF.

This clonotype came up a few times. The chain carries TRBV2 and TRBJ2-7, with TRBD2 identical over 7 bases. Germline CDR1 and CDR2: SNHLY and FYNNEI. This CDR3 spans 14 amino acids. V was clipped by 5 bases and J by 4 bases; unmatched bases: 8. The CDR3 nucleotides are TGTGCCAGCAGTTTTCCGGGAGGAGAATACGAGCAGTACTTC. Amino acids: CASSFPGGEYEQYF.

This rearrangement joins TRBV7-2 to TRBJ1-5; D unresolved. Germline assignment: CDR1 SGHTA and CDR2 FQGNSA. This CDR3 is 15 amino acids long. Deletions cut 4 bases from V and 15 bases from J, with 25 bases between. CDR3 protein: CASSCKVSGLPLWHF. CDR3 coding DNA: TGTGCCAGCAGCTGTAAGGTCAGTGGATTACCCCTATGGCATTTT.

This clonotype was seen ten or more times. This sequence joins TRBV5-1 and TRBJ2-1; no clear D gene. The V end lost 0 bases, the J end lost 7 bases, and 17 bases lay between the germline ends. The CDR3 totals 16 residues. Germline V gene sequence: CDR1 SGHRS, CDR2 YFSETQ. The chain's CDR3 is CASSLGQPLGGNEQFF. In DNA, the CDR3 is TGCGCCAGCAGCTTGGGGCAACCCCTTGGTGGGAATGAGCAGTTCTTC. The full variable domain, rest sourced from reference TRBV5-1 and TRBJ2-1, is KAGVTQTPRYLIKTRGQQVTLSCSPISGHRSVSWYQQTPGQGLQFLFEYFSETQRNKGNFPGRFSGRQFSNSRSEMNVSTLELGDSALYLCASSLGQPLGGNEQFFGPGTRLTVL.

This clonotype came up many times. The chain couples TRBV20-1 to TRBJ1-1; no reliable D call. V was shortened by 6 bases and J by 5 bases, with 16 bases between the two germline ends. Per the germline V gene, CDR1 is DFQATT and CDR2 is SNEGSKA (reference sequence). The CDR3 length is 13 residues. For the CDR3, the DNA is TGCAGTGCGAGGCTCGTGGGAGGGACTGAAGCTTTCTTT. Its translation: CSARLVGGTEAFF.

The V gene is TRBV2, the J gene TRBJ2-3, with 9 positions matching TRBD2. V shed 9 bases, J shed 8 bases, and the junction held 9 bases outside the gene matches. The CDR3 length is 13 residues. Germline assignment: CDR1 SNHLY and CDR2 FYNNEI. CDR3 in amino acids: CARTIAGGLTQYF. In DNA, the CDR3 is TGTGCCAGGACCATTGCGGGAGGGCTTACGCAGTATTTT. Looking up the rest from reference TRBV2 and TRBJ2-3 gives the full variable domain: EPEVTQTPSHQVTQMGQEVILRCVPISNHLYFYWYRQILGQKVEFLVSFYNNEISEKSEIFDDQFSVERPDGSNFTLKIRSTKLEDSAMYFCARTIAGGLTQYFGPGTRLTVL.

This clonotype was recorded at least ten times. The genes are TRBV2 and TRBJ1-6; D unresolved. From germline, CDR1 is SNHLY and CDR2 FYNNEI. CDR3 length equals 13 residues. V was trimmed by 5 bases and J by 10 bases, leaving 12 bases between them. DNA for the CDR3: TGTGCCAGCAGTCCGGGAATTGTATCACCCCTCCACTTT. Amino acid sequence: CASSPGIVSPLHF.

The CDR3 reads CSVARGDYGYTF. In nucleotides, the CDR3 is TGCAGCGTTGCGAGGGGGGACTATGGCTACACCTTC. The J gene is TRBJ1-2, the V gene TRBV29-1; a possible D gene is TRBD1 (6 bases). Germline CDR1 and CDR2: SQVTM and ANQGSEA. Trimming cost V 4 bases and J 3 bases, with 9 bases left between them. CDR3 length: 12 amino acids. Drawing the rest from reference TRBV29-1 and TRBJ1-2, the complete variable domain is SAVISQKPSRDICQRGTSLTIQCQVDSQVTMMFWYRQQPGQSLTLIATANQGSEATYESGFVIDKFPISRPNLTFSTLTVSNMSPEDSSIYLCSVARGDYGYTFGSGTRLTVV.

The chain links TRBV18 to TRBJ1-1; 7 bases map to TRBD1. The V gene's germline CDR1 is KGHSH and CDR2 LQKENI. This CDR3 spans 15 amino acids. V lost 3 bases to trimming and J lost 3 bases; unmatched junction nucleotides: 7. The CDR3 bases are TGTGCCAGCTCACCCCGACAGGGTTGGGACACTGAAGCTTTCTTT. It is translated as CASSPRQGWDTEAFF.

This clonotype has at least ten counts. One end of the junction varies from germline; a read error may be responsible. This chain connects TRBV25-1 to TRBJ1-4; the D gene is possibly TRBD1 (6 bases). The V gene's germline CDR1 is MGHDK and CDR2 SYGVNS. This CDR3 comprises 15 residues. CDR3 DNA sequence: TGTGCCTGCAGTCCAGGGGTGAGGACTAATGAAAAACTGTTTTTT. Protein: CACSPGVRTNEKLFF.

V and J are TRBV10-2 and TRBJ1-5, with D uncertain. Trimming took 7 bases from V and 2 from J, leaving 15 bases between them. The CDR3 length is 15 residues. Germline V CDR1 and CDR2: WSHSY, SAAADI. CDR3 nucleotides: TGCGCCAGCAAACACACCGAGTCTGGCAATCAGCCCCAGCATTTT. Translating gives CASKHTESGNQPQHF.

This clonotype was detected once. A much larger clone differs from this one at a single base, so this may be a read error. The chain joins TRBV5-1 to TRBJ2-3; TRBD1 matches at 10 bases. The CDR3 loop spans 16 amino acids. The germline gives CDR1 SGHRS, CDR2 YFSETQ. With V trimmed by 7 bases and J by 4 bases, 12 bases remained unmatched. Here the CDR3 DNA reads TGCGCCAGCGCCACTAACCCCGGGACAGGGGCAGATACGCAGTATTTT. This sequence encodes CASATNPGTGADTQYF.